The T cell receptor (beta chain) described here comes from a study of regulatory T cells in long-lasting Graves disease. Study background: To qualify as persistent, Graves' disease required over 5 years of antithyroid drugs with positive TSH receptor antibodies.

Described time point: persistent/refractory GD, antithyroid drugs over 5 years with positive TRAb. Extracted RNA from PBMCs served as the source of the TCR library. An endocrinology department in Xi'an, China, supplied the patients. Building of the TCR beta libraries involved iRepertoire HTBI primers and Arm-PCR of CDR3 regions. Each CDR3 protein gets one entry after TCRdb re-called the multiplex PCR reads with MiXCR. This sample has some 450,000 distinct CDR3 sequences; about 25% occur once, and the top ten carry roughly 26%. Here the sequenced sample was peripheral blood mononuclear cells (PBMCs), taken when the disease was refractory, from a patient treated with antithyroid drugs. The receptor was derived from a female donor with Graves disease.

The CDR3 sequence is CASSLEAPNYGYTF. The CDR3 bases are TGTGCCAGCAGCTTAGAGGCACCGAACTATGGCTACACCTTC. This chain uses TRBV7-9 with TRBJ1-2; D remains unclear. The V end lost 1 base, the J end lost 2 bases, and 8 bases lay between the germline ends. Germline values: CDR1 SEHNR, CDR2 FQNEAQ (reference sequence). This CDR3 has 14 residues.